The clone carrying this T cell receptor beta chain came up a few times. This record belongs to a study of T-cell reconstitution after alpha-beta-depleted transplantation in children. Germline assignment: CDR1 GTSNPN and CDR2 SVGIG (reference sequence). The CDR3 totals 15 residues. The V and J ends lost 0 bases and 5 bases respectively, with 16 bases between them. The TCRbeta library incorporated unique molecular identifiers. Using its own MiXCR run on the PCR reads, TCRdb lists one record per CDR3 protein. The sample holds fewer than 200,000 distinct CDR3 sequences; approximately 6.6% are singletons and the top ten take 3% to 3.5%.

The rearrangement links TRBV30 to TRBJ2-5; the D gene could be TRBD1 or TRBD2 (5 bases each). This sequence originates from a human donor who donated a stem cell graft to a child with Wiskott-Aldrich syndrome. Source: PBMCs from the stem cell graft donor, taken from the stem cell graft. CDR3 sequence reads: CAWSVSGPRVETQYF. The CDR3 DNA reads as TGTGCCTGGAGTGTTTCGGGGCCTCGGGTGGAGACCCAGTACTTC.